This entry features one T cell receptor (beta chain) sequence. The protocol was immunoSEQ multiplex PCR, while the TCRdb copy is restricted to in-frame clones and leaves out a portion. Of roughly 40,000 clones listed, about 91% were seen once; the top ten hold about 0.5%. In germline, CDR1 is SGHRS, CDR2 YFSETQ. The V and J ends lost 4 bases and 1 base, in that order; junction bases with no gene match: 4. The CDR3 is 14 amino acids. This sample was included in a study of T cell changes during pregnancy in multiple sclerosis. This TCR came from a female donor in good health, enrolled as a control in a pregnancy study. Sequencing was performed on CD4+ T cells from peripheral blood mononuclear cells, taken in the second trimester of pregnancy. This rearrangement joins TRBV5-1 to TRBJ2-5; 7 bases line up with TRBD2. The CDR3 is CASSLGGTQETQYF. In DNA, the CDR3 is TGCGCCAGCAGCCTCGGGGGGACCCAAGAGACCCAGTACTTC.